These 29 T cell receptor beta chains were all obtained from the same sample, sequenced in a study of T cell responses to AZD1222 COVID-19 vaccine. Sequencing was performed with immunoSEQ multiplex PCR; in TCRdb, only in-frame clones are kept and a portion is missing. The sample lists about 110,000 clones; 90% to 95% were seen once. This material consisted of peripheral blood, taken on day 0 of AZD1222 vaccination. These receptors originate from an adult in good health.

The chain combines TRBV3-1 (or the pseudogene TRBV3-2) with TRBJ2-1; D gene ambiguous. This CDR3 has 12 amino acids. Deletions cut 4 bases from V and 9 bases from J, with 10 bases between. Germline values: CDR1 LGHDT, CDR2 YNNKEL (reference sequence). The DNA for the CDR3 is TGTGCCAGCAGCCCAGCCTGGGGTGAGCAGTTCTTC. Translation: CASSPAWGEQFF.

This chain joins TRBV27 and TRBJ1-2; 7 bases map to TRBD1. CDR1 and CDR2 from the germline V gene are MNHEY and SMNVEV (reference sequence). V lost 5 bases to trimming and J lost 4 bases; unmatched junction nucleotides: 1. The CDR3 has 12 residues. In nucleotides, the CDR3 is TGTGCCAGCAGTAGACAGGGCTATGGCTACACCTTC. Amino acids: CASSRQGYGYTF.

This chain connects TRBV20-1 to TRBJ2-7; the D is unclear. The CDR3 has 11 amino acids. Germline values: CDR1 DFQATT, CDR2 SNEGSKA (reference sequence). V was trimmed by 3 bases and J by 2 bases, leaving 5 bases between them. The CDR3 sequence is CSASQAYEQYF. As DNA, the CDR3 is TGCAGTGCTAGCCAGGCCTACGAGCAGTACTTC.

The table lists this clone with a count of one. The chain carries TRBV6-1 and TRBJ1-2; tentatively, D is TRBD1 (6 bases). CDR3 length: 14 amino acids. Germline CDR1 reads MNHNS; CDR2 reads SASEGT. With 1 base removed from V and 8 bases from J, the gap between germline ends came to 14 bases. This CDR3 reads CASSEVGTTLGYTF. The CDR3, as DNA: TGTGCCAGCAGTGAAGTTGGGACAACCCTGGGCTACACCTTC.

The V call is TRBV10-1, the J call TRBJ2-5, with 11 bases that match TRBD2. Per the germline V gene, CDR1 is WNHNN and CDR2 is SYGVQD (reference sequence). This CDR3 has 15 amino acids. V lost 2 bases to trimming and J lost 5 bases; unmatched junction nucleotides: 4. CDR3 loop: CASSEGGTSGETQYF. The CDR3 DNA follows: TGCGCCAGCAGTGAGGGGGGGACTAGCGGCGAGACCCAGTACTTC.

V is TRBV19 and J is TRBJ1-2; D is ambiguous. CDR1 is LNHDA and CDR2 is SQIVND in the germline V gene (reference sequence). The V end was cut by 6 bases, the J end by 2 bases, with 16 bases between. The CDR3 spans 15 residues. The CDR3 is CASSPRGEPNYGYTF. CDR3 coding DNA: TGTGCCAGTAGCCCACGTGGGGAACCAAACTATGGCTACACCTTC. The full variable domain, its missing parts supplied by reference TRBV19 and TRBJ1-2, is DGGITQSPKYLFRKEGQNVTLSCEQNLNHDAMYWYRQDPGQGLRLIYYSQIVNDFQKGDIAEGYSVSREKKESFPLTVTSAQKNPTAFYLCASSPRGEPNYGYTFGSGTRLTVV.

V usage is TRBV7-9 and J usage is TRBJ2-1, with 7 bases aligning to TRBD2. CDR3 length: 16 residues. Losses at the gene ends were 0 bases for V and 4 bases for J; bases not matched to a gene: 6. Germline V CDR1 and CDR2: SEHNR, FQNEAQ (reference sequence). The CDR3 coding sequence is TGTGCCAGCAGCTTAGCGGGCGGGAGCGGTTACAATGAGCAGTTCTTC. Protein sequence: CASSLAGGSGYNEQFF.

The chain is built from TRBV3-1 (or the pseudogene TRBV3-2) and TRBJ2-7, with 8 bases lining up with TRBD2. The CDR3 contains 16 residues. V lost 0 bases to trimming and J lost 5 bases; unmatched junction nucleotides: 9. CDR1 LGHDT and CDR2 YNNKEL come from the germline V gene (reference sequence). The CDR3 nucleotides read TGTGCCAGCAGCCAAGATACTCGGGAGGGCCGGAACGAGCAGTACTTC. This codes for CASSQDTREGRNEQYF.

The DNA of the CDR3 is TGTGCCAGCTCACCCGAAGTTTCTGGAAACACCATATATTTT. Translation gives CASSPEVSGNTIYF. This chain uses TRBV18 with TRBJ1-3, with D uncertain. V shed 3 bases and J shed 1 base, with 7 bases lying between them. CDR1 and CDR2 (germline): KGHSH, LQKENI. The CDR3 runs to 14 residues.

CDR3 region: CASSLGQERNTEAFF. CDR3 bases: TGTGCCAGCAGCCTCGGACAGGAGAGGAACACTGAAGCTTTCTTT. This rearrangement joins TRBV4-2 to TRBJ1-1; TRBD1 matches at 7 bases. Germline V gives CDR1 LGHNA, CDR2 YNFKEQ. Germline trimming cut 4 bases from V and 1 base from J; bases unmatched to any gene: 6. This CDR3 is built from 15 residues.

J is TRBJ2-7 and V is TRBV12-5, with 11 bases aligning to TRBD2. The V gene end was trimmed by 4 bases and the J gene end by 2 bases; junction bases not matched to a gene: 7. Germline loops: CDR1 LGHNT, CDR2 FRNRAP. The CDR3 is 16 amino acids. CDR3: CASGSGTSGNPYEQYF. DNA for the CDR3: TGTGCTAGTGGTTCTGGGACTAGCGGAAACCCCTACGAGCAGTACTTC.

This chain uses TRBV5-4 with TRBJ1-1; TRBD1 agrees at 7 bases. V trimming: 4 bases; J trimming: 0 bases; junction bases outside the gene matches: 6. Germline CDR1 is SGHNT and CDR2 is YYREEE (reference sequence). The CDR3 length is 15 residues. CDR3 residues: CASSTRTGLNTEAFF. CDR3 DNA sequence: TGTGCCAGCAGCACTAGGACAGGCTTGAACACTGAAGCTTTCTTT.

This clone was detected once. For the CDR3, the DNA is TGTGCCAGCAGGGGGACTCTTAGCTCCTACGAGCAGTACTTC. This codes for CASRGTLSSYEQYF. V and J are TRBV6-5 and TRBJ2-7; possibly TRBD2 for D (6 bases). With 6 bases removed from V and 0 bases from J, the gap between germline ends came to 12 bases. The CDR3 loop spans 14 amino acids. Germline V gene lookup returns CDR1 MNHEY and CDR2 SVGAGI.

This chain links TRBV7-2 with TRBJ2-5; 7 nucleotides line up with TRBD2. Germline CDR1 reads SGHTA; CDR2 reads FQGNSA. Losses at the gene ends were 1 base for V and 5 bases for J; bases not matched to a gene: 10. The CDR3 sequence is 16 residues long. CDR3 amino acids: CASSLGPAGRTETQYF. The CDR3 DNA is TGTGCCAGCAGCTTAGGGCCAGCGGGGAGGACTGAGACCCAGTACTTC.

V usage is TRBV6-5 and J usage is TRBJ1-1; TRBD1 might be the D (5 bases). Between the trimmed V and J ends, which lost 0 bases and 6 bases, there was a span of 11 bases. Germline CDR1 and CDR2: MNHEY and SVGAGI. This CDR3 contains 14 residues. CDR3 sequence: CASSYSPWGAEAFF. In nucleotides, the CDR3 is TGTGCCAGCAGTTACTCTCCATGGGGCGCTGAAGCTTTCTTT.

The rearrangement links TRBV16 to TRBJ1-2, with D possibly TRBD1 on 5 matching bases. Trimming pared 3 bases from V and 4 bases from J, leaving 15 bases between. Germline CDR1 is KGHSY and CDR2 is FQNENV. This CDR3 has 15 amino acids. Here the CDR3 DNA reads TGTGCCAGCAGCCAGGGAAGCCAGGGAGGCTATGGCTACACCTTC. Amino acids: CASSQGSQGGYGYTF.

This rearrangement joins TRBV18 to TRBJ1-2; no clear D gene. The CDR3 has 14 amino acids. V shed 3 bases and J shed 2 bases, with 10 bases lying between them. Germline loops: CDR1 KGHSH, CDR2 LQKENI. CDR3 coding DNA: TGTGCCAGCTCACCGGGAGCAGCCAACTATGGCTACACCTTC. Protein: CASSPGAANYGYTF.

J is TRBJ1-2 and V is TRBV18; TRBD1 matches at 7 bases. The CDR3 loop spans 17 amino acids. Trimming took 2 bases from V and 2 from J; bases not matched to a gene: 11. CDR1 is KGHSH and CDR2 is LQKENI in the germline V gene. DNA of the CDR3: TGTGCCAGCTCACCAATCACCGGGACAGCTACGAACTATGGCTACACCTTC. Amino acids: CASSPITGTATNYGYTF.

The V gene is TRBV10-3, the J gene TRBJ1-5; D gene unclear. The CDR3 loop spans 13 amino acids. The germline V and J ends were trimmed by 6 bases and 0 bases, with 6 bases remaining between them. Per the germline V gene, CDR1 is ENHRY and CDR2 is SYGVKD. The CDR3 nucleotides are TGTGCCATCAGAGACAATAGCAATCAGCCCCAGCATTTT. Translating gives CAIRDNSNQPQHF.

This chain links TRBV2 with TRBJ2-5; no definite D call. Germline-derived CDR1 and CDR2 are SNHLY and FYNNEI. Trimming took 2 bases from V and 5 from J, leaving 12 bases between them. The CDR3 totals 14 residues. Here the CDR3 reads CASSESSRRETQYF. The CDR3 DNA reads as TGTGCCAGCAGTGAATCCTCGCGTAGGGAGACCCAGTACTTC. The full variable domain, completed using reference TRBV2 and TRBJ2-5, is EPEVTQTPSHQVTQMGQEVILRCVPISNHLYFYWYRQILGQKVEFLVSFYNNEISEKSEIFDDQFSVERPDGSNFTLKIRSTKLEDSAMYFCASSESSRRETQYFGPGTRLLVL.

This sequence joins TRBV2 and TRBJ1-5; weak D call: TRBD1 (6 bases). The length of the CDR3 is 13 residues. From germline, CDR1 is SNHLY and CDR2 FYNNEI. Trimming left V 4 bases short and J 8 bases short, with 12 bases between. The CDR3 coding sequence is TGTGCCAGCAGTGTACAGGGTTCCGAGCCCCAGCATTTT. Protein: CASSVQGSEPQHF.

V and J are TRBV9 and TRBJ2-3; TRBD2 is a possible D gene (6 bases). Trimming took off 1 base at V and 3 bases at J, with 15 bases between the two ends. Germline-derived CDR1 and CDR2 are SGDLS and YYNGEE. The CDR3 is made up of 16 amino acids. CDR3 loop: CASSVRGTPLTDTQYF. The CDR3 DNA reads as TGTGCCAGCAGCGTACGGGGGACCCCACTAACAGATACGCAGTATTTT.

V usage is TRBV7-9 and J usage is TRBJ2-7; perhaps TRBD2 as D (5 bases). Trimming shortened V by 1 base and J by 6 bases, and 13 bases separated the two germline ends. The CDR3 length is 14 residues. Germline CDR1 reads SEHNR; CDR2 reads FQNEAQ (reference sequence). CDR3 DNA: TGTGCCAGCAGCTTAGGGATAGGCCGGGGCGAGCAGTACTTC. It translates to CASSLGIGRGEQYF.

V and J are TRBV18 and TRBJ2-1; TRBD2 agrees at 15 bases. This CDR3 is 20 amino acids long. J gave up 5 bases and V 2 bases, and 13 bases lay outside the gene matches. CDR1 and CDR2 from the germline V gene are KGHSH and LQKENI. The CDR3 sequence is CASSPRVPGTSGRRDNEQFF. The CDR3 DNA sequence: TGTGCCAGCTCACCAAGAGTGCCAGGGACTAGCGGGAGGAGAGACAATGAGCAGTTCTTC. Full variable domain (missing parts from reference TRBV18 and TRBJ2-1): NAGVMQNPRHLVRRRGQEARLRCSPMKGHSHVYWYRQLPEEGLKFMVYLQKENIIDESGMPKERFSAEFPKEGPSILRIQQVVRGDSAAYFCASSPRVPGTSGRRDNEQFFGPGTRLTVL.

This sequence joins TRBV21-1 and TRBJ2-6; TRBD1, the table's D call, lacks a check against the DNA. TRBV21-1 is shown as a pseudogene. CDR3 size: 18 residues. The chain's CDR3 is CASSKGTQGPNGANVLTF. DNA for the CDR3: TGTGCCAGCAGCAAAGGTACCCAGGGGCCGAATGGGGCCAACGTCCTGACTTTC.

The chain couples TRBV30 to TRBJ1-5; 7 bases are shared with TRBD1. V shed 1 base and J 5 bases; nucleotides not matched to a gene: 2. The CDR3 totals 13 residues. Germline CDR1 and CDR2: GTSNPN and SVGIG (reference sequence). Written as DNA, the CDR3 is TGTGCCTGGAGTGGACAGGGTGATCAGCCCCAGCATTTT. It specifies CAWSGQGDQPQHF.

This rearrangement joins TRBV11-2 to TRBJ1-2, with 8 positions matching TRBD1. Germline assignment: CDR1 SGHAT and CDR2 FQNNGV. J lost 10 bases, V lost 5 bases, and 9 bases had no gene match. The CDR3 consists of 13 residues. The CDR3 coding sequence is TGTGCCAGCAGCGCCCGGGACAGGAATTACTACACCTTC. This encodes CASSARDRNYYTF.

CDR3 in amino acids: CASSDRGSYGYTF. The CDR3 bases are TGTGCCAGCAGTGACAGGGGGAGCTATGGCTACACCTTC. V usage is TRBV2 and J usage is TRBJ1-2; 7 bases fit TRBD1. This CDR3 has 13 amino acids. With 3 bases clipped from V and 4 bases from J, the junction kept 2 bases outside the gene matches. CDR1 is SNHLY, CDR2 FYNNEI, per germline. Combining the CDR3 with reference TRBV2 and TRBJ1-2 gives the whole variable domain EPEVTQTPSHQVTQMGQEVILRCVPISNHLYFYWYRQILGQKVEFLVSFYNNEISEKSEIFDDQFSVERPDGSNFTLKIRSTKLEDSAMYFCASSDRGSYGYTFGSGTRLTVV.

This clone has a single count. The genes are TRBV9 and TRBJ1-4, with 9 bases matching TRBD1. The CDR3 runs 14 residues. Trimming at V came to 4 bases and at J to 7 bases, leaving 5 bases not matched to a gene. Germline values: CDR1 SGDLS, CDR2 YYNGEE. The CDR3 loop reads CASSRDRVTEKLFF. As DNA, the CDR3 is TGTGCCAGCAGCCGGGACAGGGTAACTGAAAAACTGTTTTTT. The variable domain in full, completed from reference TRBV9 and TRBJ1-4, reads DSGVTQTPKHLITATGQRVTLRCSPRSGDLSVYWYQQSLDQGLQFLIQYYNGEERAKGNILERFSAQQFPDLHSELNLSSLELGDSALYFCASSRDRVTEKLFFGSGTQLSVL.